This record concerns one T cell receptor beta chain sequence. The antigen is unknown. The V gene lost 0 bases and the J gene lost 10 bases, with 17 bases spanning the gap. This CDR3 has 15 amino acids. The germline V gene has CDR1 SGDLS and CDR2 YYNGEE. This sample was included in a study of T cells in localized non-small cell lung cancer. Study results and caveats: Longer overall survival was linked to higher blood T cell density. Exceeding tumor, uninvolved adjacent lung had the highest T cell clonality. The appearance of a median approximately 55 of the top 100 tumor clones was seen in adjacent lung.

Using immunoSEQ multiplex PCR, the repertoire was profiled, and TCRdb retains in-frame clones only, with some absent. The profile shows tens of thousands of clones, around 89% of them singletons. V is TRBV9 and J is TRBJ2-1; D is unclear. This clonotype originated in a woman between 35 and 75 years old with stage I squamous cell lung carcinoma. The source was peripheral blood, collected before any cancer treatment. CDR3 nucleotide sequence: TGTGCCAGCAGCGTAGATAGTCGGGCCCTTAAGGAGCAGTTCTTC. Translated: CASSVDSRALKEQFF.